The 19 T cell receptor beta chains reported below all come from one sample, sequenced in a study of HIV-infected children after antiretroviral therapy interruption (dated by TCRdb to the late 2010s). The treatment or condition label for this specimen denotes: PENTA 11 planned treatment interruption arm or continuous ART arm. Libraries were prepared through 3' RACE. Sequencing used an Illumina MiSeq. TCR libraries were built from RNA using a 3' RACE protocol with unique molecular identifiers to correct PCR amplification bias. The public sequencing data were trimmed at Q25 with fastp and processed into clonotypes with MiXCR by TCRdb, which kept only in-frame beta chains. Rows with one shared CDR3 protein collapse into an entry with the most common genes and DNA. The sample table contains 90,000 or so distinct CDR3 sequences; only one count was recorded for around 6.9% of them. The ten largest clonotypes hold 1% to 1.3% of the sample.

This sample comprised CD45RA+ CD4+ T cells from PBMCs, pooled from several time points, obtained from a donor given antiretroviral therapy, either interrupted or continuous. The sample's cell subset or site, from its label and the paper: naive CD4+ CD45RA+ CD45RO- T cells. The receptors were gathered from a pool of human donors with HIV.

This clonotype was recorded many times. This chain links TRBV7-8 with TRBJ2-7; D is undetermined. CDR1 is SGHVS, CDR2 FQNEAQ, per germline. The CDR3 covers 13 residues. V gave up 6 bases and J gave up 5 bases, with 14 bases separating them. The CDR3 protein is CASSSRVSDEQYF. The DNA for the CDR3 is TGTGCCAGCAGTTCTCGGGTCTCGGACGAGCAGTACTTC.

As for this clonotype: A much larger clonotype is one base distant, so this may be a read error. The chain links TRBV3-1 to TRBJ1-1, with D perhaps TRBD1 (6 bases). This CDR3 contains 11 residues. The germline gives CDR1 LGHDT, CDR2 YNNKEL (reference sequence). Here the CDR3 reads CVSSGNRAAFF. The CDR3 region has the DNA TGTGTCAGCAGCGGGAACAGGGCAGCTTTCTTT. Based on the CDR3 plus reference TRBV3-1 and TRBJ1-1, the full variable domain is DTAVSQTPKYLVTQMGNDKSIKCEQNLGHDTMYWYKQDSKKFLKIMFSYNNKELIINETVPNRFSPKSPDKAHLNLHINSLELGDSAVYFCVSSGNRAAFFGQGTRLTVV.

On this clonotype itself: It is likely a read error, because the conserved phenylalanine at the end of the CDR3 is missing. This chain connects TRBV4-2 to TRBJ2-2, with 11 positions matching TRBD2. V gave up 5 bases and J gave up 1 base; unmatched junction bases: 3. This CDR3 has 16 residues. Germline V CDR1 and CDR2: LGHNA, YNFKEQ. CDR3 DNA sequence: TGTGCCAGCAGCAGGACTAGCGGGCTGAACACCGGGGAGCTGTTTCTT. Encoded protein: CASSRTSGLNTGELFL.

The CDR3 DNA follows: TGTGCCAGCAGCTCCGGGACAGGGGACACTGAAGCTTTCTTT. The encoded protein is CASSSGTGDTEAFF. The V and J genes are TRBV6-5 and TRBJ1-1; 10 bases align to TRBD1. The CDR3 covers 14 residues. Germline V lookup: CDR1 MNHEY, CDR2 SVGAGI. V gave up 6 bases and J gave up 3 bases; unmatched junction bases: 4.

There are many counts of this clonotype. The chain uses TRBV5-1 and TRBJ2-1; the D gene is possibly TRBD1 (6 bases). Germline values: CDR1 SGHRS, CDR2 YFSETQ. The CDR3 runs to 15 residues. The V gene lost 0 bases and the J gene lost 2 bases, with 9 bases spanning the gap. The CDR3 region is CASSLDRVTYNEQFF. The CDR3 nucleotides are TGCGCCAGCAGCTTGGACAGGGTAACCTACAATGAGCAGTTCTTC.

This clonotype was observed many times. V gene TRBV7-9 combines with J gene TRBJ2-2; D gene ambiguous. Germline lookup yields CDR1 SEHNR and CDR2 FQNEAQ (reference sequence). The CDR3 consists of 15 residues. V was clipped by 2 bases and J by 3 bases, with 10 bases between them. The CDR3 sequence: CASSLYTVDTGELFF. Here the CDR3 DNA reads TGTGCCAGCAGCTTATATACCGTCGACACCGGGGAGCTGTTTTTT.

This clonotype has ten or more counts. This chain links TRBV7-2 with TRBJ2-3; D is ambiguous. The CDR3 spans 14 residues. The germline gives CDR1 SGHTA, CDR2 FQGNSA. Trimming left V 1 base short and J 2 bases short, with 7 bases between. CDR3 sequence: CASSLGVFTDTQYF. The CDR3 coding sequence is TGTGCCAGCAGCTTAGGGGTTTTCACAGATACGCAGTATTTT.

This clonotype has at least ten counts. The gene calls are TRBV7-9 and TRBJ2-1; 14 positions agree with TRBD2. In germline, CDR1 is SEHNR, CDR2 FQNEAQ (reference sequence). J gave up 6 bases and V 6 bases, and 10 bases lay outside the gene matches. The CDR3 runs 17 residues. The CDR3 reads CASSRITGTSGSNEQFF. CDR3 DNA: TGTGCCAGCAGTCGTATCACCGGGACTAGCGGGAGCAATGAGCAGTTCTTC.

This clonotype appeared a few times. This chain uses TRBV5-4 with TRBJ2-1; TRBD1 agrees at 10 bases. Germline CDR1 reads SGHNT; CDR2 reads YYREEE (reference sequence). This CDR3 comprises 15 residues. J lost 7 bases, V lost 4 bases, and 8 bases had no gene match. DNA for the CDR3: TGTGCCAGCAGCCCGCCGGGACAGGGGAATAATGAGCAGTTCTTC. Amino acids: CASSPPGQGNNEQFF.

This clonotype was observed many times. The chain is built from TRBV12-3 or TRBV12-4 and TRBJ2-7; D is perhaps TRBD1 (8 bases). The CDR3 is 12 residues long. Trimming shortened V by 7 bases and J by 6 bases, and 13 bases separated the two germline ends. CDR3: CASNNRGGEQYF. In DNA form, the CDR3 reads TGTGCCAGCAATAACAGGGGGGGCGAGCAGTACTTC.

This clonotype was counted at least ten times. V usage is TRBV12-5 and J usage is TRBJ1-3; 7 bases are shared with TRBD1. V lost 2 bases to trimming and J lost 0 bases; unmatched junction nucleotides: 7. Per germline, CDR1 LGHNT and CDR2 FRNRAP. This CDR3 spans 17 amino acids. CDR3 DNA: TGTGCTAGTGGTTTGAAGAAGGGGGCGAACTCTGGAAACACCATATATTTT. This translates into CASGLKKGANSGNTIYF. The variable domain in full, with the rest retrieved from reference TRBV12-5 and TRBJ1-3, is DARVTQTPRHKVTEMGQEVTMRCQPILGHNTVFWYRQTMMQGLELLAYFRNRAPLDDSGMPKDRFSAEMPDATLATLKIQPSEPRDSAVYFCASGLKKGANSGNTIYFGEGSWLTVV.

This clonotype was counted at least ten times. The chain carries TRBV29-1 and TRBJ2-5; D is tentatively TRBD1 or TRBD2 (5 bases each). The germline V gene has CDR1 SQVTM and CDR2 ANQGSEA. This CDR3 spans 11 amino acids. V dropped 7 bases and J dropped 3 bases, with 9 bases sitting between them. The CDR3 reads CSGGPKETQYF. DNA of the CDR3: TGCAGCGGGGGACCCAAAGAGACCCAGTACTTC.

This clonotype was detected ten times or more. The rearrangement links TRBV20-1 to TRBJ2-1; D is possibly TRBD2 (5 bases). The CDR3 extends over 17 amino acids. Trimming removed 0 bases from V and 5 bases from J, with 20 bases in between. From germline, CDR1 is DFQATT and CDR2 SNEGSKA (reference sequence). CDR3 nucleotides: TGCAGTGCTAGAGATAGCAGGAGGAATCCGCAGGACAATGAGCAGTTCTTC. It yields the protein CSARDSRRNPQDNEQFF.

The chain carries TRBV12-3 or TRBV12-4 and TRBJ1-3, with 7 bases that match TRBD1. V shed 3 bases and J 10 bases; nucleotides not matched to a gene: 9. This CDR3 has 14 residues. In DNA form, the CDR3 reads TGTGCCAGCAGTTTTCGGACAGGAGGAGGAACCATATATTTT. This translates into CASSFRTGGGTIYF.

This clonotype has at least ten counts. The V gene is TRBV5-1, the J gene TRBJ2-1; D is perhaps TRBD1 or TRBD2 (5 bases each). Germline loops: CDR1 SGHRS, CDR2 YFSETQ. The germline V and J ends were trimmed by 5 bases and 7 bases, with 19 bases remaining between them. This CDR3 has 15 amino acids. As DNA, the CDR3 is TGCGCCAGCAGTATTACCGGGACCGCCGGTAATGAGCAGTTCTTC. Its protein is CASSITGTAGNEQFF.

This clonotype was picked up many times. The rearrangement uses TRBV29-1 and TRBJ2-2, with D unresolved. Germline-derived CDR1 and CDR2 are SQVTM and ANQGSEA. The CDR3 totals 12 residues. V lost 4 bases and J 9 bases, leaving 12 bases between the germline ends. The CDR3 DNA follows: TGCAGCGTTGGGTGGACCTCCAGGGAGCTGTTTTTT. Protein sequence: CSVGWTSRELFF.

V usage is TRBV27 and J usage is TRBJ2-2; D remains unclear. V lost 3 bases, J lost 6 bases, and 5 bases lay in between. The V gene's germline CDR1 is MNHEY and CDR2 SMNVEV (reference sequence). The CDR3 runs 12 residues. CDR3 in amino acids: CASSFISGELFF. Here the CDR3 DNA reads TGTGCCAGCAGTTTTATCTCCGGGGAGCTGTTTTTT.

This clonotype was seen a handful of times. V and J are TRBV12-3 or TRBV12-4 and TRBJ1-5, with D tentatively TRBD1 (6 bases). The CDR3 runs 13 residues. Trimming shortened V by 5 bases and J by 7 bases, and 12 bases separated the two germline ends. The CDR3 reads CASSAGASQPQHF. The CDR3 DNA reads TGTGCCAGCAGTGCAGGGGCGAGCCAGCCCCAGCATTTT.

This clonotype was observed at least ten times. The chain combines TRBV12-3 or TRBV12-4 with TRBJ1-5; D remains ambiguous. This CDR3 contains 13 residues. Trimming cost V 6 bases and J 7 bases, with 13 bases left between them. As DNA, the CDR3 is TGTGCCAGCAGACCCACATTCGAACAGCCCCAGCATTTT. This translates into CASRPTFEQPQHF.